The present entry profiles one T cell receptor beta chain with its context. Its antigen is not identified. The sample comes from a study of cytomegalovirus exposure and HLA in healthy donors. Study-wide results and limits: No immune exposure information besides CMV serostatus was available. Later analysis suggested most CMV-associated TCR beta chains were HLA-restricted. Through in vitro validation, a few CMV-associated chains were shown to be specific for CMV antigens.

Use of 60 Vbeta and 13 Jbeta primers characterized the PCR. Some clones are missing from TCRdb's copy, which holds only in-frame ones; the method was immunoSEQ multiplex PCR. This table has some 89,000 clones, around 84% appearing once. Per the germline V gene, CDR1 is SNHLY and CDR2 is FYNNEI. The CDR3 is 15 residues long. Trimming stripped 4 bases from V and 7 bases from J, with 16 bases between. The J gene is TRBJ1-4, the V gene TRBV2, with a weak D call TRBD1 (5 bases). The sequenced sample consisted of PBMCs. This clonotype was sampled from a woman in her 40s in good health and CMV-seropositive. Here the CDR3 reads CASSALTVGSEKLFF. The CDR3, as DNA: TGTGCCAGCAGTGCTCTGACAGTGGGGTCTGAAAAACTGTTTTTT.